This entry lists 30 T cell receptor beta chains sequenced from one sample in a study of T cell responses to AZD1222 COVID-19 vaccine. Data came from immunoSEQ multiplex PCR; TCRdb stores just in-frame clones and leaves some out. The data show 130,000 to 150,000 clones, around 88% seen once. The sample was peripheral blood, taken on day 0 of AZD1222 vaccination. Receptor source: an adult in good health.

This chain uses TRBV7-3 with TRBJ2-2; 8 bases are shared with TRBD2. CDR3 length: 16 residues. Unmatched junction bases numbered 13, after V lost 5 bases and J lost 8 bases. Germline CDR1 SGHTA, CDR2 FQGTGA. The chain's CDR3 is CASSQSGTRSSGELFF. The DNA for the CDR3 is TGTGCCAGCAGCCAATCCGGGACTAGGAGCTCTGGGGAGCTGTTTTTT.

V gene TRBV10-3 combines with J gene TRBJ1-5, with D hard to call. Trimming left V 2 bases short and J 5 bases short, with 7 bases between. This CDR3 spans 13 amino acids. In germline, CDR1 is ENHRY, CDR2 SYGVKD. The CDR3 DNA follows: TGTGCCATCAGTGAGATCGGTGATCAGCCCCAGCATTTT. It yields the protein CAISEIGDQPQHF.

The V gene is TRBV9, the J gene TRBJ1-1; weak D call: TRBD1 (5 bases). The CDR3 is made up of 14 amino acids. The germline CDR1 and CDR2 sequences are SGDLS and YYNGEE. V lost 0 bases and J 4 bases, leaving 10 bases between the germline ends. Written as DNA, the CDR3 is TGTGCCAGCAGCGTAGCTCCGGGGCCCACTGAAGCTTTCTTT. Its translation: CASSVAPGPTEAFF. The full variable domain, in which reference TRBV9 and TRBJ1-1 provide the parts outside the CDR3, is DSGVTQTPKHLITATGQRVTLRCSPRSGDLSVYWYQQSLDQGLQFLIQYYNGEERAKGNILERFSAQQFPDLHSELNLSSLELGDSALYFCASSVAPGPTEAFFGQGTRLTVV.

The chain combines TRBV3-1 (or the pseudogene TRBV3-2) with TRBJ1-1, with TRBD1 identical over 7 bases. The J segment lost 0 bases and the V segment lost 4 bases, leaving 2 bases of the junction unmatched. The length of the CDR3 is 14 residues. CDR1 is LGHDT and CDR2 is YNNKEL in the germline V gene (reference sequence). The CDR3 reads CASSPDRVNTEAFF. The CDR3 DNA reads as TGTGCCAGCAGCCCAGACAGGGTGAACACTGAAGCTTTCTTT.

V gene TRBV10-3 combines with J gene TRBJ1-2; 8 bases map to TRBD1. V shed 3 bases and J 7 bases; nucleotides not matched to a gene: 10. Germline V CDR1 and CDR2: ENHRY, SYGVKD. The CDR3 runs 15 residues. This chain's CDR3 is CAISDVQGVGRGYTF. The DNA of the CDR3 is TGTGCCATCAGTGACGTACAGGGGGTAGGACGTGGCTACACCTTC.

Regarding this clone: No conserved phenylalanine or tryptophan is present at the end of the CDR3, so a read error is the likely explanation. V gene TRBV6-2 or TRBV6-3 combines with J gene TRBJ1-2; D is possibly TRBD1 (5 bases). Trimming took 2 bases from V and 8 from J, leaving 27 bases between them. This CDR3 is 18 amino acids long. CDR1 and CDR2 from the germline V gene are MNHEY and SVGEGT. CDR3: CASSYGVFKGRSGTGYTS. In nucleotides, the CDR3 is TGTGCCAGCAGTTACGGGGTCTTTAAGGGGCGTTCTGGAACGGGCTACACCTCC.

The J gene is TRBJ2-2, the V gene TRBV5-6; 8 bases align to TRBD1. With V trimmed by 3 bases and J by 4 bases, 5 bases remained unmatched. CDR1 SGHDT and CDR2 YYEEEE come from the germline V gene. The CDR3 runs 15 residues. The CDR3 DNA sequence: TGTGCCAGCAGCTCCGGGACAGGCCTCACCGGGGAGCTGTTTTTT. Translated, it gives CASSSGTGLTGELFF.

The rearrangement uses TRBV15 and TRBJ2-1; either TRBD1 or TRBD2 may fit D (5 bases each). This CDR3 contains 14 residues. The germline V gene has CDR1 LNHNV and CDR2 YYDKDF (reference sequence). The V and J ends lost 5 bases and 6 bases respectively, with 14 bases between them. CDR3 in DNA: TGTGCCACCAGCTCCCCCGGGGCCCCCAATGAGCAGTTCTTC. Protein sequence: CATSSPGAPNEQFF.

The rearrangement joins TRBV5-1 to TRBJ1-3; no firm D call. Between the trimmed V and J ends, which lost 3 bases and 0 bases, there was a span of 10 bases. The CDR3 covers 15 residues. The germline V gene encodes CDR1 SGHRS and CDR2 YFSETQ. The CDR3 region has the DNA TGCGCCAGCAGCTACGATTCAAGCTCTGGAAACACCATATATTTT. Its protein product is CASSYDSSSGNTIYF. The complete variable domain, with remaining parts taken from reference TRBV5-1 and TRBJ1-3, reads KAGVTQTPRYLIKTRGQQVTLSCSPISGHRSVSWYQQTPGQGLQFLFEYFSETQRNKGNFPGRFSGRQFSNSRSEMNVSTLELGDSALYLCASSYDSSSGNTIYFGEGSWLTVV.

The gene calls are TRBV5-4 and TRBJ2-5; 7 bases fit TRBD1. This CDR3 comprises 14 residues. With V trimmed by 0 bases and J by 6 bases, 5 bases remained unmatched. Germline V gene sequence: CDR1 SGHNT, CDR2 YYREEE (reference sequence). Here the CDR3 reads CASSLARDRKTQYF. DNA for the CDR3: TGTGCCAGCAGCTTGGCAAGGGACAGAAAGACCCAGTACTTC. Supplemented by reference TRBV5-4 and TRBJ2-5, the full variable domain reads ETGVTQSPTHLIKTRGQQVTLRCSSQSGHNTVSWYQQALGQGPQFIFQYYREEENGRGNFPPRFSGLQFPNYSSELNVNALELDDSALYLCASSLARDRKTQYFGPGTRLLVL.

This chain uses TRBV3-1 (or the pseudogene TRBV3-2) with TRBJ2-1; no reliable D call. Per germline, CDR1 LGHDT and CDR2 YNNKEL (reference sequence). The CDR3 loop spans 13 amino acids. V lost 3 bases and J lost 4, with 7 bases in between. Here the CDR3 DNA reads TGTGCCAGCAGCCAGGGCCGTTACAATGAGCAGTTCTTC. As protein: CASSQGRYNEQFF.

This clone was observed once. V usage is TRBV6-6 and J usage is TRBJ1-3; D is undetermined. Trimming cost V 11 bases and J 2 bases, with 7 bases left between them. Per the germline V gene, CDR1 is MNHNY and CDR2 is SVGAGI (reference sequence). The CDR3 has 11 residues. The CDR3 sequence is CAASAGNTIYF. The CDR3 DNA reads TGTGCCGCATCCGCTGGAAACACCATATATTTT.

This chain uses TRBV19 with TRBJ2-4; TRBD2 matches 7 bases. The trim removed 2 bases at V and 5 bases at J, leaving 6 bases unmatched. Germline V lookup: CDR1 LNHDA, CDR2 SQIVND (reference sequence). CDR3 length equals 15 residues. In nucleotides, the CDR3 is TGTGCCAGTAGTATAACAGGTCGGGGGGAAAACATTCAGTACTTC. Encoded protein: CASSITGRGENIQYF.

J is TRBJ2-1 and V is TRBV6-1, with a possible D match to TRBD1 (6 bases). The CDR3 runs to 14 residues. The germline gives CDR1 MNHNS, CDR2 SASEGT. Trimming stripped 3 bases from V and 6 bases from J, with 12 bases between. The CDR3 DNA sequence: TGTGCCAGCAGTGATTTCAAAGGGGGCAATGAGCAGTTCTTC. This encodes CASSDFKGGNEQFF.

On this clone itself: Germline and junction disagree at one end, which may indicate a read error. V and J are TRBV7-9 and TRBJ2-7; D gene ambiguous. The CDR3 loop spans 11 amino acids. Germline V lookup: CDR1 SEHNR, CDR2 FQNEAQ (reference sequence). The DNA for the CDR3 is TGTGCCAGCAGCTTAAGTGCTGGGTCCAGCTTC. This gives the protein CASSLSAGSSF.

The rearrangement links TRBV4-2 to TRBJ1-5; no reliable D call. The CDR3 is 15 residues long. The germline gives CDR1 LGHNA, CDR2 YNFKEQ. V lost 1 base and J lost 7, with 14 bases in between. CDR3 in amino acids: CASSQGGTPGQPQHF. CDR3 sequence (DNA): TGTGCCAGCAGCCAAGGTGGTACCCCGGGCCAGCCCCAGCATTTT.

This chain links TRBV7-8 with TRBJ1-2, with D unresolved. CDR1 SGHVS and CDR2 FQNEAQ come from the germline V gene. V was pared by 2 bases and J by 8 bases, with 18 bases between. The CDR3 covers 15 residues. This CDR3 reads CASSLRITLTYGYTF. The CDR3 region has the DNA TGTGCCAGCAGCTTACGGATTACGCTAACATACGGCTACACCTTC.

The chain employs TRBV5-4 and TRBJ1-2, with D maybe TRBD1 (6 bases). Trimming stripped 1 base from V and 2 bases from J, with 12 bases between. Germline V gene sequence: CDR1 SGHNT, CDR2 YYREEE (reference sequence). The CDR3 contains 15 residues. CDR3: CASSLQGRGNYGYTF. The CDR3 DNA follows: TGTGCCAGCAGCTTGCAGGGGCGAGGGAACTATGGCTACACCTTC.

V gene TRBV28 combines with J gene TRBJ1-2; tentative D call: TRBD1 (5 bases). Deletions cut 10 bases from V and 1 base from J, with 13 bases between. The germline gives CDR1 MDHEN, CDR2 SYDVKM. The CDR3 sequence is 13 residues long. In DNA, the CDR3 is TGTGCCACTGGGACGGCCCTTAACTATGGCTACACCTTC. Amino acids: CATGTALNYGYTF.

This chain uses TRBV15 with TRBJ2-1; TRBD2 is a possible D gene (7 bases). The CDR3 contains 14 residues. V lost 5 bases and J 6 bases, leaving 14 bases between the germline ends. Germline assignment: CDR1 LNHNV and CDR2 YYDKDF (reference sequence). CDR3 DNA sequence: TGTGCCACCAGCTGGTCGGGGGGCCTCAATGAGCAGTTCTTC. The encoded protein is CATSWSGGLNEQFF.

The rearrangement uses TRBV3-1 (or the pseudogene TRBV3-2) and TRBJ1-2, with unresolved D. CDR1 and CDR2 from the germline V gene are LGHDT and YNNKEL (reference sequence). V was cut by 1 base and J by 8 bases, with 14 bases left in between. This CDR3 has 14 residues. The CDR3 DNA reads TGTGCCAGCAGCCAAGGTGAGGCCTTGGGGGGCTACACCTTC. It encodes CASSQGEALGGYTF.

The chain employs TRBV15 and TRBJ1-6; tentative D call: TRBD1 (6 bases). The germline V gene encodes CDR1 LNHNV and CDR2 YYDKDF (reference sequence). V gave up 0 bases and J gave up 7 bases, with 10 bases separating them. The length of the CDR3 is 15 residues. The CDR3 nucleotides read TGTGCCACCAGCAGAGATTCGGACAGCAATTCACCCCTCCACTTT. As protein: CATSRDSDSNSPLHF.

CDR3 in DNA: TGTGCCAGCAGAGGAACAGGGACCGGGGAGCTGTTTTTT. Protein product: CASRGTGTGELFF. The rearrangement joins TRBV12-3 or TRBV12-4 to TRBJ2-2, with a weak D call TRBD1 (6 bases). The CDR3 length is 13 residues. V lost 6 bases and J lost 5, with 10 bases in between.

The chain uses TRBV5-4 and TRBJ2-7; TRBD2 aligns across 9 bases. V trimming: 4 bases; J trimming: 3 bases; junction bases outside the gene matches: 5. The CDR3 length is 14 residues. Germline CDR1 SGHNT, CDR2 YYREEE (reference sequence). CDR3 DNA sequence: TGTGCCAGCAGCCCCGGGACTAGCCTCTACGAGCAGTACTTC. This translates into CASSPGTSLYEQYF.

J is TRBJ2-7 and V is TRBV24-1; 10 nucleotides agree with TRBD1. CDR3 length equals 16 residues. J gave up 3 bases and V 4 bases, and 8 bases lay outside the gene matches. CDR1 and CDR2 (germline): KGHDR, SFDVKD. CDR3 protein: CATSEETGGLNYEQYF. CDR3 bases: TGTGCCACCAGTGAGGAGACAGGGGGCCTCAACTACGAGCAGTACTTC.

The rearrangement links TRBV21-1 to TRBJ1-5. TRBV21-1 is deemed a pseudogene. This CDR3 region has 14 residues. The CDR3: CASSPPAAEQPQHF. The CDR3 coding sequence is TGTGCCAGCAGCCCCCCCGCGGCTGAGCAGCCCCAGCATTTT.

Only a few counts were recorded for this clone. The chain is built from TRBV24-1 and TRBJ1-2; 8 bases fit TRBD1. Trimming at V came to 6 bases and at J to 6 bases, leaving 5 bases not matched to a gene. CDR1 is KGHDR, CDR2 SFDVKD, per germline. The CDR3 has 13 amino acids. The CDR3 region is CATSPRDRHGYTF. In DNA, the CDR3 is TGTGCCACCAGTCCCCGGGACAGGCATGGCTACACCTTC.

The V call is TRBV2, the J call TRBJ1-2; D gene unclear. The V end was cut by 4 bases, the J end by 13 bases, with 25 bases between. There are 15 residues in the CDR3. Germline CDR1 is SNHLY and CDR2 is FYNNEI. The CDR3 region is CASSVGERELSLCTF. DNA for the CDR3: TGTGCCAGCAGTGTAGGAGAGAGGGAGCTTTCTTTGTGCACCTTC.

The chain combines TRBV7-2 with TRBJ2-3, with 16 bases lining up with TRBD2. The length of the CDR3 is 15 residues. With 4 bases clipped from V and 9 bases from J, the junction kept 4 bases outside the gene matches. Germline-derived CDR1 and CDR2 are SGHTA and FQGNSA. CDR3 coding DNA: TGTGCCAGCAGCTCCGCGGGACTAGCGGGGGGGACGCAGTATTTT. Translating gives CASSSAGLAGGTQYF.

V and J are TRBV30 and TRBJ1-3, with 7 bases fitting TRBD1. Per germline, CDR1 GTSNPN and CDR2 SVGIG (reference sequence). The CDR3 has 15 residues. J lost 0 bases, V lost 2 bases, and 4 bases had no gene match. The DNA of the CDR3 is TGTGCCTGGAGTACGGGACAGAGCTCTGGAAACACCATATATTTT. The encoded protein is CAWSTGQSSGNTIYF.